Presented here are 28 T cell receptor beta chains from one specimen sequenced in a study of blood T cell repertoires in COVID-19. Clones were sequenced by immunoSEQ multiplex PCR, and TCRdb holds only the in-frame ones, with some missing. This sample yields about 280,000 clones, of which 88% are seen a single time; 11% belongs to the top ten. Sequencing was done on a sample of peripheral blood. These receptors all stem from a woman younger than 45 with COVID-19, enrolled during active disease.

The gene calls are TRBV30 and TRBJ1-5; no firm D call. Per the germline V gene, CDR1 is GTSNPN and CDR2 is SVGIG (reference sequence). With 3 bases removed from V and 3 bases from J, the gap between germline ends came to 12 bases. CDR3 length: 14 residues. The CDR3 coding sequence is TGTGCCTGGAGCCCCGGACTTACCAATCAGCCCCAGCATTTT. Amino acid sequence: CAWSPGLTNQPQHF. Supplemented by reference TRBV30 and TRBJ1-5, the full variable domain reads SQTIHQWPATLVQPVGSPLSLECTVEGTSNPNLYWYRQAAGRGLQLLFYSVGIGQISSEVPQNLSASRPQDRQFILSSKKLLLSDSGFYLCAWSPGLTNQPQHFGDGTRLSIL.

This chain joins TRBV9 and TRBJ1-1, with D possibly matching TRBD1 (6 bases). Trimming cost V 2 bases and J 1 base, with 6 bases left between them. CDR3 length equals 13 residues. CDR1 is SGDLS and CDR2 is YYNGEE in the germline V gene. The CDR3, as DNA: TGTGCCAGCAGCGTGACAGGGAACACTGAAGCTTTCTTT. This codes for CASSVTGNTEAFF.

The chain has TRBV3-1 (or the pseudogene TRBV3-2) and TRBJ2-5; 9 bases are shared with TRBD2. Germline V gives CDR1 LGHDT, CDR2 YNNKEL (reference sequence). Unmatched junction bases numbered 12, after V lost 3 bases and J lost 4 bases. This CDR3 has 17 residues. CDR3 nucleotide sequence: TGTGCCAGCAGCCAGAGGATCCGGCGGGAGGGGAGAGAGACCCAGTACTTC. Residues: CASSQRIRREGRETQYF.

The chain has TRBV27 and TRBJ2-6, with D possibly matching TRBD2 (6 bases). Looked up from germline, CDR1 is MNHEY and CDR2 is SMNVEV (reference sequence). The CDR3 totals 15 residues. V lost 1 base and J 4 bases, leaving 8 bases between the germline ends. The CDR3 coding sequence is TGTGCCAGCAGTTTATTGGGGGGAGGGGCCAACGTCCTGACTTTC. Protein sequence: CASSLLGGGANVLTF.

The rearrangement joins TRBV2 to TRBJ2-2; possible D gene TRBD1, 6 bases. The germline V gene encodes CDR1 SNHLY and CDR2 FYNNEI. The V end lost 6 bases, the J end lost 2 bases, and 13 bases lay between the germline ends. This CDR3 comprises 15 residues. The CDR3 protein is CASSLRDTNTGELFF. The CDR3 coding sequence is TGTGCCAGCAGCCTCCGGGACACTAACACCGGGGAGCTGTTTTTT.

The gene calls are TRBV28 and TRBJ1-2; 7 bases line up with TRBD1. After removal of 6 bases from V and 4 bases from J, the junction contained 5 bases not matched to a gene. Germline CDR1 and CDR2: MDHEN and SYDVKM. The CDR3 runs to 13 residues. This CDR3 reads CASSLQGIYGYTF. DNA for the CDR3: TGTGCCAGCAGCCTACAGGGGATCTATGGCTACACCTTC.

DNA of the CDR3: TGTGCCAGCAGCTTTGGGGCGGACGATGAGCAGTTCTTC. Translating gives CASSFGADDEQFF. The rearrangement joins TRBV7-9 to TRBJ2-1; D is possibly TRBD1 (5 bases). The CDR3 runs to 13 residues. The germline CDR1 and CDR2 sequences are SEHNR and FQNEAQ (reference sequence). With 3 bases removed from V and 8 bases from J, the gap between germline ends came to 11 bases.

In its sample, this clone was seen once. V gene TRBV27 combines with J gene TRBJ1-4, with D tentatively TRBD1 (6 bases). In germline, CDR1 is MNHEY, CDR2 SMNVEV (reference sequence). The V end lost 8 bases, the J end lost 8 bases, and 18 bases lay between the germline ends. The CDR3 extends over 14 amino acids. This chain's CDR3 is CASGRQETWEKLFF. CDR3 bases: TGTGCCAGCGGGAGACAGGAGACTTGGGAAAAACTGTTTTTT.

The V call is TRBV10-1, the J call TRBJ2-1; 9 bases align to TRBD2. Unmatched junction bases numbered 0, after V lost 4 bases and J lost 2 bases. The V gene's germline CDR1 is WNHNN and CDR2 SYGVQD (reference sequence). CDR3 length: 14 amino acids. The CDR3 loop is CASSGLAAYNEQFF. The DNA for the CDR3 is TGCGCCAGCAGTGGACTAGCGGCCTACAATGAGCAGTTCTTC.

The genes are TRBV5-1 and TRBJ1-2, with D possibly matching TRBD1 (5 bases). Between the trimmed V and J ends, which lost 0 bases and 8 bases, there was a span of 17 bases. In germline, CDR1 is SGHRS, CDR2 YFSETQ. CDR3 length: 15 amino acids. CDR3: CASSLGAQGAGGYTF. As DNA, the CDR3 is TGCGCCAGCAGCTTGGGGGCCCAGGGTGCGGGAGGCTACACCTTC.

The chain combines TRBV4-2 with TRBJ1-4; the D is unclear. V shed 0 bases and J shed 0 bases, with 8 bases lying between them. The CDR3 contains 16 residues. From germline, CDR1 is LGHNA and CDR2 YNFKEQ. The CDR3: CASSQEAGSTNEKLFF. CDR3 sequence (DNA): TGTGCCAGCAGCCAAGAAGCCGGGTCAACTAATGAAAAACTGTTTTTT.

V and J are TRBV30 and TRBJ1-3; 9 bases align to TRBD1. CDR1 and CDR2 from the germline V gene are GTSNPN and SVGIG (reference sequence). With 2 bases clipped from V and 4 bases from J, the junction kept 15 bases outside the gene matches. This CDR3 is 18 amino acids long. The DNA for the CDR3 is TGTGCCTGGAGTACTGGGACAGGGAGCTTTAGGGCCGGAAACACCATATATTTT. This gives the protein CAWSTGTGSFRAGNTIYF.

The genes are TRBV9 and TRBJ2-3; D uncertain. This CDR3 has 15 residues. V was cut by 1 base and J by 2 bases, with 11 bases left in between. Germline V lookup: CDR1 SGDLS, CDR2 YYNGEE. The CDR3, as DNA: TGTGCCAGCAGCGTAACCCCCTCACACACAGATACGCAGTATTTT. Its translation is CASSVTPSHTDTQYF.

This clone was recorded only once. The gene calls are TRBV5-8 and TRBJ2-1; 16 bases agree with TRBD2. V dropped 3 bases and J dropped 0; count of bases not matched to a gene: 9. The CDR3 contains 20 residues. Germline loops: CDR1 SGHTS, CDR2 YDEGEE. CDR3 residues: CASSWTGLAGGPSSYNEQFF. CDR3 in DNA: TGTGCCAGCAGCTGGACGGGACTAGCGGGAGGGCCGAGCTCCTACAATGAGCAGTTCTTC.

The chain is built from TRBV28 and TRBJ2-2; 9 bases agree with TRBD2. The CDR3 totals 17 residues. J was trimmed by 4 bases and V by 5 bases; bases with no gene match: 11. Germline values: CDR1 MDHEN, CDR2 SYDVKM. The CDR3 is CASSHHIAGVSTGELFF. The CDR3 coding sequence is TGTGCCAGCAGTCATCACATAGCGGGAGTCTCCACCGGGGAGCTGTTTTTT.

V is TRBV12-3 or TRBV12-4 and J is TRBJ2-3; D is possibly TRBD2 (5 bases). V gave up 3 bases and J gave up 8 bases, with 9 bases separating them. The CDR3 length is 12 residues. The DNA of the CDR3 is TGTGCCAGCAGTTTTCCGAGCGGTACGCAGTATTTT. Translated: CASSFPSGTQYF.

This chain links TRBV10-3 with TRBJ2-7; TRBD2 agrees at 9 bases. CDR3 length equals 16 residues. V was pared by 2 bases and J by 6 bases, with 11 bases of the junction left unmatched. Germline lookup yields CDR1 ENHRY and CDR2 SYGVKD. The CDR3 sequence is CAISEPGTSPWGEQYF. For the CDR3, the DNA is TGTGCCATCAGTGAGCCCGGGACTAGCCCCTGGGGCGAGCAGTACTTC.

The chain recombines TRBV12-3 or TRBV12-4 with TRBJ1-5; the D is unclear. V was pared by 5 bases and J by 6 bases, with 11 bases between. This CDR3 is 13 amino acids long. The CDR3, as DNA: TGTGCCAGCAGTGAGGGAGGTGTTCAGCCCCAGCATTTT. It yields the protein CASSEGGVQPQHF.

V and J are TRBV7-3 and TRBJ2-5; 7 bases map to TRBD2. The ends lost 5 bases at V and 3 bases at J; junction bases unmatched: 9. CDR1 and CDR2 (germline): SGHTA, FQGTGA. This CDR3 is built from 15 residues. The CDR3 protein is CASSDPGGPEETQYF. In DNA, the CDR3 is TGTGCCAGCAGCGATCCGGGGGGTCCGGAAGAGACCCAGTACTTC. Drawing the rest from reference TRBV7-3 and TRBJ2-5, the complete variable domain is GAGVSQTPSNKVTEKGKYVELRCDPISGHTALYWYRQSLGQGPEFLIYFQGTGAADDSGLPNDRFFAVRPEGSVSTLKIQRTERGDSAVYLCASSDPGGPEETQYFGPGTRLLVL.

The chain combines TRBV2 with TRBJ1-2; a possible D gene is TRBD1 (5 bases). Germline CDR1 and CDR2: SNHLY and FYNNEI. V gave up 7 bases and J gave up 1 base, with 16 bases separating them. This CDR3 is 15 amino acids long. CDR3 residues: CASIEDDSLNYGYTF. In DNA, the CDR3 is TGTGCCAGCATAGAGGATGACAGTCTTAACTATGGCTACACCTTC.

The V gene is TRBV7-3, the J gene TRBJ2-1, with a possible D match to TRBD1 (6 bases). CDR3 length: 14 amino acids. The germline V gene has CDR1 SGHTA and CDR2 FQGTGA. V dropped 9 bases and J dropped 4 bases, with 16 bases sitting between them. Here the CDR3 reads CASAPGVQYNEQFF. CDR3 in DNA: TGTGCCAGTGCCCCAGGGGTACAGTACAATGAGCAGTTCTTC.

The CDR3 DNA is TGTGCCAGCAGAGGGGCGGATACGCAGTATTTT. Translated: CASRGADTQYF. V and J are TRBV7-9 and TRBJ2-3; D possibly corresponds to TRBD1 (5 bases). The CDR3 is 11 amino acids. Germline V gene sequence: CDR1 SEHNR, CDR2 FQNEAQ (reference sequence). Trimming removed 6 bases from V and 6 bases from J, with 7 bases in between.

The J gene is TRBJ2-4, the V gene TRBV28; D remains unclear. Germline V gene sequence: CDR1 MDHEN, CDR2 SYDVKM. Trimming stripped 3 bases from V and 0 bases from J, with 6 bases between. The CDR3 runs 14 residues. This CDR3 is CASSLSGAKNIQYF. The CDR3, as DNA: TGTGCCAGCAGTTTGAGTGGAGCCAAAAACATTCAGTACTTC. Complete variable domain (other parts from reference TRBV28 and TRBJ2-4): DVKVTQSSRYLVKRTGEKVFLECVQDMDHENMFWYRQDPGLGLRLIYFSYDVKMKEKGDIPEGYSVSREKKERFSLILESASTNQTSMYLCASSLSGAKNIQYFGAGTRLSVL.

The chain is built from TRBV11-2 and TRBJ2-3, with a tentative D call TRBD2 (6 bases). Per germline, CDR1 SGHAT and CDR2 FQNNGV. V shed 4 bases and J shed 7 bases, with 15 bases lying between them. This CDR3 region has 14 residues. The CDR3 bases are TGTGCCAGCAGCTCCCCCCCTTGGGACTATACGCAGTATTTT. Amino acid sequence: CASSSPPWDYTQYF.

This chain connects TRBV27 to TRBJ2-1; possible D gene TRBD1, 5 bases. V was trimmed by 4 bases and J by 7 bases, leaving 11 bases between them. Per germline, CDR1 MNHEY and CDR2 SMNVEV (reference sequence). The CDR3 has 13 amino acids. CDR3 nucleotide sequence: TGTGCCAGCAGTTCAAGTCAGGGAAATGAGCAGTTCTTC. Protein sequence: CASSSSQGNEQFF.

This rearrangement joins TRBV25-1 to TRBJ2-4; 9 bases match TRBD2. Germline V gives CDR1 MGHDK, CDR2 SYGVNS. The CDR3 runs to 15 residues. The V and J ends lost 3 bases and 7 bases, in that order; junction bases with no gene match: 7. CDR3 bases: TGTGCCAGCAGTGAGGGCGGGAGGGAAAGGAACATTCAGTACTTC. Residues: CASSEGGRERNIQYF.

V gene TRBV28 combines with J gene TRBJ2-7, with a tentative D call TRBD1 (6 bases). The CDR3 extends over 14 amino acids. The V end lost 4 bases, the J end lost 8 bases, and 18 bases lay between the germline ends. Germline V gives CDR1 MDHEN, CDR2 SYDVKM. CDR3 amino acids: CASSSLVQGIQQYF. The CDR3 nucleotides read TGTGCCAGCAGTTCCCTCGTCCAGGGGATCCAGCAGTACTTC.

This sequence joins TRBV6-5 and TRBJ1-6, with 7 bases matching TRBD1. The J segment lost 7 bases and the V segment lost 2 bases, leaving 5 bases of the junction unmatched. Germline V lookup: CDR1 MNHEY, CDR2 SVGAGI. There are 15 residues in the CDR3. The DNA of the CDR3 is TGTGCCAGCAGTTACCTGGGACAGTCAAATTCACCCCTCCACTTT. The encoded protein is CASSYLGQSNSPLHF.